A selection of T cell receptor beta chains follows, all from one sample in a study of CXCR3-negative and CXCR3-positive naive CD8 T cells. TCRdb re-called the 5' RACE reads and gives one entry per CDR3 protein, without DNA. Recorded for this sample: about 120,000 distinct CDR3 sequences. Material for sequencing was naive CXCR3+ CD8+ T cells from blood. All receptors derive from a human donor in good health. Some clones in this sample may be carry-over from other donors' samples. Each CDR3 is given with its conserved first and last residue. The order of the fields is J gene, V gene, CDR3 protein.

J gene: TRBJ2-1; V gene: TRBV29-1; CDR3 protein: CSDYHSGEQFF
J gene: TRBJ2-5; V gene: TRBV20-1; CDR3 protein: CSARDHLSGGTQYQETQYF
J gene: TRBJ2-3; V gene: TRBV15; CDR3 protein: CATSRDRITTDTQYF
J gene: TRBJ2-3; V gene: TRBV20-1; CDR3 protein: CSAQLGGPFTDTQYF
J gene: TRBJ2-7; V gene: TRBV15; CDR3 protein: CATSATSGGEQYF
J gene: TRBJ2-6; V gene: TRBV28; CDR3 protein: CASSSWGLDRGVPGANVLTF
J gene: TRBJ2-2; V gene: TRBV15; CDR3 protein: CATSRDWQGVKTGELFF
J gene: TRBJ2-5; V gene: TRBV28; CDR3 protein: CASSGVVETQYF
J gene: TRBJ2-1; V gene: TRBV20-1; CDR3 protein: CSANLAGGPLDEQFF
J gene: TRBJ1-4; V gene: TRBV15; CDR3 protein: CATSRDHGGEKLFF
J gene: TRBJ1-1; V gene: TRBV19; CDR3 protein: CASSFAGLDTEAFF
J gene: TRBJ2-7; V gene: TRBV3-1; CDR3 protein: CASSRAIVSSTYEQYF
J gene: TRBJ2-5; V gene: TRBV20-1; CDR3 protein: CSARAPGLAGRHQETQYF
J gene: TRBJ1-2; V gene: TRBV28; CDR3 protein: CASRPRPGEDGYTF
J gene: TRBJ2-5; V gene: TRBV15; CDR3 protein: CATSRDPHEYTQETQYF
J gene: TRBJ2-1; V gene: TRBV7-8; CDR3 protein: CASSALAGDNEQFF
J gene: TRBJ2-1; V gene: TRBV7-8; CDR3 protein: CASSLEWGDRAPNEQFF
J gene: TRBJ2-5; V gene: TRBV7-9; CDR3 protein: CASSFADYHKETQYF
J gene: TRBJ2-7; V gene: TRBV5-1; CDR3 protein: CASSLATGTSYEQYF
J gene: TRBJ2-7; V gene: TRBV4-2; CDR3 protein: CASRPDGGGGIYEQYF
J gene: TRBJ1-1; V gene: TRBV29-1; CDR3 protein: CSVGSGLGTEAFF
J gene: TRBJ2-7; V gene: TRBV7-8; CDR3 protein: CASSPEVRGRDEQYF
J gene: TRBJ2-7; V gene: TRBV28; CDR3 protein: CASGGGQGRAYEQYF
J gene: TRBJ2-3; V gene: TRBV5-4; CDR3 protein: CASSFGRRSTDTQYF
J gene: TRBJ2-1; V gene: TRBV3-1; CDR3 protein: CASSQVLFNEQFF
J gene: TRBJ1-1; V gene: TRBV25-1; CDR3 protein: CASSLGVGEAFF
J gene: TRBJ2-2; V gene: TRBV7-2; CDR3 protein: CASSLGPTDPPGELFF
J gene: TRBJ2-7; V gene: TRBV15; CDR3 protein: CATSLEGQGYYEQYF
J gene: TRBJ2-1; V gene: TRBV7-7; CDR3 protein: CASSAGISPNEQFF
J gene: TRBJ2-7; V gene: TRBV20-1; CDR3 protein: CSALRLAGVGEQYF
J gene: TRBJ2-7; V gene: TRBV7-9; CDR3 protein: CASSSPHPYEQYF
J gene: TRBJ2-5; V gene: TRBV29-1; CDR3 protein: CSVGRQGIPKTQYF
J gene: TRBJ2-5; V gene: TRBV28; CDR3 protein: CASSFILLAGVDQETQYF
J gene: TRBJ2-2; V gene: TRBV28; CDR3 protein: CASSSRLVPTLFF
J gene: TRBJ2-3; V gene: TRBV11-2; CDR3 protein: CASSLFPTDPDTQYF
J gene: TRBJ2-1; V gene: TRBV2; CDR3 protein: CASSVRVSGALAGYQFF
J gene: TRBJ2-1; V gene: TRBV11-2; CDR3 protein: CASSFLAGGSGDEQFF
J gene: TRBJ2-3; V gene: TRBV5-6; CDR3 protein: CASSLGGPTATDTQYF
J gene: TRBJ2-5; V gene: TRBV12-3/TRBV12-4; CDR3 protein: CASSLLAEKETQYF
J gene: TRBJ2-5; V gene: TRBV29-1; CDR3 protein: CSVEDLGQGAWETQYF
J gene: TRBJ2-7; V gene: TRBV5-4; CDR3 protein: CASSLTRSYEQYF
J gene: TRBJ2-7; V gene: TRBV29-1; CDR3 protein: CSVVWGTSGTYEQYF
J gene: TRBJ2-3; V gene: TRBV28; CDR3 protein: CASTPLGELADTQYF
J gene: TRBJ2-7; V gene: TRBV12-3/TRBV12-4; CDR3 protein: CASSPDSGGYEQYF
J gene: TRBJ1-5; V gene: TRBV27; CDR3 protein: CASTRTGGKQPQHF
J gene: TRBJ1-1; V gene: TRBV9; CDR3 protein: CASSGQSPQGSGAEAFF
J gene: TRBJ2-7; V gene: TRBV12-3/TRBV12-4; CDR3 protein: CASSPRQVDYEQYF
J gene: TRBJ2-7; V gene: TRBV12-3/TRBV12-4; CDR3 protein: CASTLGGFGQYF
J gene: TRBJ2-5; V gene: TRBV5-1; CDR3 protein: CASSFLGSKYQETQYF
J gene: TRBJ1-4; V gene: TRBV29-1; CDR3 protein: CSVGTGPFYEKLFF
J gene: TRBJ2-3; V gene: TRBV29-1; CDR3 protein: CSVEGLAGEGATDTQYF
J gene: TRBJ2-7; V gene: TRBV5-1; CDR3 protein: CASSLSRAYEQYF
J gene: TRBJ2-7; V gene: TRBV5-5; CDR3 protein: CASSLGGGEQYF
J gene: TRBJ2-7; V gene: TRBV9; CDR3 protein: CASSVGGNSYEQYF
J gene: TRBJ2-6; V gene: TRBV13; CDR3 protein: CASSLGLWVSSGANVLTF
J gene: TRBJ2-7; V gene: TRBV7-9; CDR3 protein: CASSQGDSSSYEQYF
J gene: TRBJ2-1; V gene: TRBV7-9; CDR3 protein: CASSPGTGYNEQFF
J gene: TRBJ2-7; V gene: TRBV18; CDR3 protein: CASSPPGEASYEQYF